This T cell receptor (beta chain) was identified during a study of Ad26.COV2.S vaccination and SARS-CoV-2 variants. The CDR3 contains 15 residues. In germline, CDR1 is MNHEY, CDR2 SVGAGI. V lost 6 bases, J lost 2 bases, and 17 bases lay in between. TCRdb keeps only in-frame clones here, not all; method: immunoSEQ multiplex PCR. Of 380,000 or so clones listed, around 89% are singletons. Noted treatment: 15 to 20 received Ad26.COV2.S at low or high dose, single or two shots; several received placebo; per-sample allocation not given. Vaccine and placebo recipients were sampled on day 63 after the first injection.

The J gene is TRBJ2-7, the V gene TRBV6-5; D is unresolved. Specimen: peripheral blood, collected in a trial of Ad26.COV2.S vaccine versus placebo. The origin of this receptor is a person between 18 and 65 years old who received the Ad26.COV2.S COVID-19 vaccine or a placebo. The CDR3 region has the DNA TGTGCCAGCAGATCGGGCCTCACCCAAACCTACGAGCAGTACTTC. This codes for CASRSGLTQTYEQYF.